These 12 T cell receptor beta chains were all obtained from the same sample, sequenced in a study of shared clonotypes between healthy human individuals. Clones were sequenced by immunoSEQ multiplex PCR, and TCRdb holds only the in-frame ones, with some missing. Among some 980,000 clones listed, more than 75% were seen once. Input material: memory CD4+ T cells sorted from blood. Subset of the sample: CD45RA-negative fraction. Source of these receptors: a young man in good health.

Concerning this clone itself: Other DNA sequences in the same sample also yield this CDR3. The chain links TRBV7-9 to TRBJ2-7; no clear D. This CDR3 region has 11 residues. Trimming cost V 5 bases and J 3 bases, with 5 bases left between them. CDR1 and CDR2 from the germline V gene are SEHNR and FQNEAQ (reference sequence). CDR3 in amino acids: CASSRGYEQYF. The CDR3 coding sequence is TGTGCCAGCAGCCGTGGCTACGAGCAGTACTTC.

Points on this clone: Just one base apart from a much larger clone, this may be a read error. At the DNA level, this CDR3 is encoded by other sequences in the same sample as well. The chain links TRBV18 to TRBJ2-5; D is undetermined. The CDR3 totals 13 residues. Deletions cut 0 bases from V and 0 bases from J, with 2 bases between. Germline CDR1 KGHSH, CDR2 LQKENI. The CDR3 coding sequence is TGTGCCAGCTCACCACCCAACCAAGAGACCCAGTACTTC. Translated: CASSPPNQETQYF.

V gene TRBV7-2 combines with J gene TRBJ2-7, with D tentatively TRBD1 (5 bases). Trimming took off 0 bases at V and 2 bases at J, with 11 bases between the two ends. The CDR3 is made up of 15 amino acids. Looked up from germline, CDR1 is SGHTA and CDR2 is FQGNSA. The CDR3: CASSLALDRTYEQYF. The CDR3 DNA is TGTGCCAGCAGCTTAGCGCTCGACAGAACCTACGAGCAGTACTTC. Using reference TRBV7-2 and TRBJ2-7 for the parts outside the CDR3, the full variable domain is GAGVSQSPSNKVTEKGKDVELRCDPISGHTALYWYRQSLGQGLEFLIYFQGNSAPDKSGLPSDRFSAERTGGSVSTLTIQRTQQEDSAVYLCASSLALDRTYEQYFGPGTRLTVT.

This chain joins TRBV11-2 and TRBJ2-3; the D gene is possibly TRBD2 (6 bases). CDR3 size: 12 residues. Germline CDR1 and CDR2: SGHAT and FQNNGV. Trimming took 6 bases from V and 4 from J, leaving 8 bases between them. The CDR3 reads CASSWGADTQYF. In DNA form, the CDR3 reads TGTGCCAGCAGTTGGGGGGCAGATACGCAGTATTTT.

The rearrangement uses TRBV27 and TRBJ2-5, with D perhaps TRBD1 or TRBD2 (5 bases each). There are 14 residues in the CDR3. V shed 3 bases and J shed 7 bases, with 15 bases lying between them. Germline CDR1 MNHEY, CDR2 SMNVEV (reference sequence). The CDR3 DNA reads TGTGCCAGCAGTTTCCGGGACGGACCTCGGACCCAGTACTTC. It codes for CASSFRDGPRTQYF.

This clone occurred a few times. The J gene is TRBJ1-5, the V gene TRBV10-3; D unresolved. V lost 10 bases and J lost 5, with 18 bases in between. Germline V gene sequence: CDR1 ENHRY, CDR2 SYGVKD. The CDR3 is 14 residues long. The CDR3 reads CATAGGWFDQPQHF. The CDR3 DNA is TGTGCCACAGCGGGAGGGTGGTTCGATCAGCCCCAGCATTTT.

A note on this clone: At the DNA level, this CDR3 is encoded by other sequences in the same sample as well. This sequence joins TRBV7-2 and TRBJ2-7; D not resolved. CDR3 size: 14 residues. Germline V gives CDR1 SGHTA, CDR2 FQGNSA. The germline V and J ends were trimmed by 5 bases and 3 bases, with 14 bases remaining between them. The CDR3 sequence is CASSLSGAVYEQYF. CDR3 sequence (DNA): TGTGCCAGCAGCCTGAGTGGCGCCGTCTACGAGCAGTACTTC.

The V and J genes are TRBV18 and TRBJ1-1, with TRBD1 as a possible D gene (6 bases). This CDR3 is 16 amino acids long. Germline assignment: CDR1 KGHSH and CDR2 LQKENI. V was clipped by 4 bases and J by 5 bases, with 20 bases between them. CDR3 protein: CASSRYSTGGGTEAFF. The CDR3 nucleotides are TGTGCCAGCTCACGTTACTCGACAGGAGGAGGGACTGAAGCTTTCTTT.

This chain links TRBV7-9 with TRBJ1-4; the D gene is possibly TRBD1 (6 bases). This CDR3 has 14 amino acids. V lost 3 bases, J lost 4 bases, and 9 bases lay in between. CDR1 and CDR2 (germline): SEHNR, FQNEAQ (reference sequence). The CDR3 region has the DNA TGTGCCAGCAGCTTCGGACAGATTAATGAAAAACTGTTTTTT. Protein: CASSFGQINEKLFF.

This clone has only a few counts. The sample has other DNA sequences that encode this CDR3 too. The chain has TRBV30 and TRBJ2-5, with no clear D. Germline V gene sequence: CDR1 GTSNPN, CDR2 SVGIG (reference sequence). The CDR3 contains 11 residues. V was clipped by 2 bases and J by 8 bases, with 9 bases between them. The CDR3 region has the DNA TGTGCCTGGAGTTCTGACGAAACCCAGTACTTC. Protein sequence: CAWSSDETQYF. Variable domain in full (rest from reference TRBV30 and TRBJ2-5): SQTIHQWPATLVQPVGSPLSLECTVEGTSNPNLYWYRQAAGRGLQLLFYSVGIGQISSEVPQNLSASRPQDRQFILSSKKLLLSDSGFYLCAWSSDETQYFGPGTRLLVL.

The chain joins TRBV10-2 to TRBJ1-5, with a possible D match to TRBD1 (6 bases). V was cut by 6 bases and J by 4 bases, with 13 bases left in between. The CDR3 is 14 residues long. Germline-derived CDR1 and CDR2 are WSHSY and SAAADI. CDR3 region: CASRTGTNNQPQHF. Written as DNA, the CDR3 is TGCGCCAGCAGAACCGGGACAAATAATCAGCCCCAGCATTTT.

The chain carries TRBV5-6 and TRBJ2-5; D is perhaps TRBD2 (5 bases). The DNA end is more similar to TRBJ2-7, so the J call may be wrong. The germline V gene has CDR1 SGHDT and CDR2 YYEEEE. The length of the CDR3 is 16 residues. CDR3: CASSLSKGFLRAEQYF. CDR3 in DNA: TGTGCCAGCAGCTTGTCTAAAGGTTTCCTGAGGGCCGAGCAGTACTTC.